These T cell receptor beta chains were read from a single sample in a study of beta chain features in type 1 diabetes. Measured with immunoSEQ multiplex PCR; TCRdb has only the in-frame clones, and not every one. The sample consists of about 320,000 clones, about 14% of them appearing once. The source material was central memory CD4+ T cells from blood. These receptor sequences come from a man aged 25 to 45 in good health. Each CDR3 is given with its conserved first and last residue. Each record gives: J gene, V gene, CDR3 length, D gene, clone size, CDR3 protein, CDR3 DNA. A D gene is named only where the DNA matches it firmly. Size values are once, few and many counts, or a class for expanded clones, and some rows have none.

TRBJ2-1,TRBV7-2,14,.,.,CASSPPPTGTEQFF,TGTGCCAGCAGCCCCCCACCCACCGGGACGGAGCAGTTCTTC
TRBJ1-1,TRBV20-1,11,.,few,CSAWENTEAFF,TGCAGTGCCTGGGAGAACACTGAAGCTTTCTTT
TRBJ1-5,TRBV5-1,15,.,few,CASSLSGLRDQPQHF,TGCGCCAGCAGCTTGTCGGGGCTTCGGGATCAGCCCCAGCATTTT
TRBJ2-7,TRBV27,13,TRBD2,.,CASRETSPGEQYF,TGTGCCAGCAGGGAGACTAGCCCCGGCGAGCAGTACTTC
TRBJ2-1,TRBV4-1,18,TRBD2,few,CASSQGTLAGVHYNEQFF,TGCGCCAGCAGCCAAGGGACGCTAGCGGGGGTTCACTACAATGAGCAGTTCTTC
TRBJ2-5,TRBV5-4,15,TRBD2,few,CASSLGSGREETQYF,TGTGCCAGCAGCTTAGGTAGCGGGCGCGAAGAGACCCAGTACTTC
TRBJ1-5,TRBV19,17,TRBD1,many,CASSMTGARTLSQPQHF,TGTGCCAGTAGTATGACAGGGGCCCGAACGCTCAGTCAGCCCCAGCATTTT
TRBJ1-6,TRBV10-3,14,TRBD1,few,CAISGPGQSSPREF,TGTGCCATCAGTGGACCGGGACAGTCATCCCCTAGAGAATTT
TRBJ2-5,TRBV5-4,13,.,.,CASSGGAGETQYF,TGTGCCAGCAGCGGGGGGGCCGGAGAGACCCAGTACTTC
TRBJ1-4,TRBV5-1,16,.,few,CASSFGPFATNEKLFF,TGCGCCAGCAGCTTCGGACCCTTTGCAACTAATGAAAAACTGTTTTTT
TRBJ2-1,TRBV7-2,16,.,few,CASSLGGAATINEQFF,TGTGCCAGCAGCTTAGGAGGGGCGGCAACGATCAATGAGCAGTTCTTC
TRBJ2-1,TRBV6-5,14,TRBD1,few,CASRTGQAYNEQFF,TGTGCCAGCAGGACGGGACAGGCCTACAATGAGCAGTTCTTC
TRBJ2-6,TRBV5-1,15,.,few,CASSSRGSGANVLTF,TGCGCCAGCAGCTCTCGGGGATCTGGGGCCAACGTCCTGACTTTC
TRBJ1-1,TRBV19,13,TRBD1,.,CASGRTGNTEAFF,TGTGCCAGTGGGAGGACAGGAAACACTGAAGCTTTCTTT
TRBJ1-5,TRBV6-6,13,.,.,CASSADRRQPQHF,TGTGCCAGCAGTGCGGACCGGCGTCAGCCCCAGCATTTT
TRBJ2-7,TRBV7-2,13,.,.,CASSRQSSYEQYF,TGTGCCAGCAGCCGACAGAGCTCCTACGAGCAGTACTTC
TRBJ1-2,TRBV5-4,16,.,many,CASSAGTYQENYGYTF,TGTGCCAGCAGCGCGGGGACTTACCAAGAAAACTATGGCTACACCTTC
TRBJ2-1,TRBV9,16,.,.,CASSAGVDLLYNEQFF,TGTGCCAGCAGCGCTGGTGTCGACTTACTCTACAATGAGCAGTTCTTC
TRBJ1-1,TRBV19,17,TRBD1,.,CASSLRRTGGRVTEAFF,TGTGCCAGTAGTCTCCGTCGGACAGGAGGGAGGGTCACTGAAGCTTTCTTT
TRBJ2-2,TRBV9,15,TRBD1,.,CASSVEGASTGELFF,TGTGCCAGCAGCGTAGAGGGGGCAAGCACCGGGGAGCTGTTTTTT
TRBJ2-3,TRBV2,13,TRBD2,.,CATHFRGADTQYF,TGTGCCACCCATTTTCGGGGGGCAGATACGCAGTATTTT
TRBJ2-4,TRBV5-6,15,.,.,CASSPTPGNLNIQYF,TGTGCCAGCAGCCCCACGCCGGGAAATCTAAACATTCAGTACTTC
TRBJ2-1,TRBV6-5,11,TRBD2,.,CASSRTREQFF,TGTGCCAGCAGTCGGACTAGGGAGCAGTTCTTC
TRBJ1-5,TRBV5-5,13,.,few,CASSVGGNQPQHF,TGTGCCAGCAGCGTGGGTGGCAATCAGCCCCAGCATTTT
TRBJ2-7,TRBV6-4,13,.,.,CASSRQLSYEQYF,TGTGCCAGCAGTCGTCAGTTATCCTACGAGCAGTACTTC
TRBJ1-3,TRBV28,13,TRBD1,few,CASLTGLGNTIYF,TGTGCCAGCCTGACAGGGTTGGGAAACACCATATATTTT
TRBJ2-5,TRBV5-1,14,.,.,CASSRRGDQETQYF,TGCGCCAGCAGCAGGAGAGGAGACCAAGAGACCCAGTACTTC
TRBJ2-1,TRBV7-9,15,TRBD1,.,CASSLEQGQHHEQFF,TGTGCCAGCAGCTTGGAACAGGGGCAGCACCATGAGCAGTTCTTC
TRBJ2-5,TRBV7-2,16,TRBD2,.,CASSLRGARGAETQYF,TGTGCCAGCAGCTTAAGGGGCGCGCGGGGGGCAGAGACCCAGTACTTC
TRBJ2-1,TRBV11-2,15,TRBD2,.,CASSLAGAGVAEQFF,TGTGCCAGCAGCTTAGCCGGAGCGGGAGTTGCTGAGCAGTTCTTC
TRBJ2-7,TRBV7-2,13,TRBD2,few,CASGSGGAYEQYF,TGTGCCAGCGGTAGCGGGGGGGCGTACGAGCAGTACTTC
TRBJ2-7,TRBV5-6,19,.,.,CASSLWMDLKPWGSYEQYF,TGTGCCAGCAGCCTCTGGATGGACCTAAAACCTTGGGGATCCTACGAGCAGTACTTC
TRBJ2-1,TRBV15,15,.,.,CATSRDIRDHNEQFF,TGTGCCACCAGCAGAGATATCAGGGACCACAATGAGCAGTTCTTC
TRBJ2-7,TRBV18,14,.,.,CASSPVDGSYEQYF,TGTGCCAGCTCACCAGTGGACGGCTCCTACGAGCAGTACTTC
TRBJ2-4,TRBV7-2,14,.,.,CASSLVSARDIQYF,TGTGCCAGCAGCTTAGTCTCAGCGAGGGACATTCAGTACTTC
TRBJ2-5,TRBV5-7,17,TRBD1,few,CASSEGQGMVFRETQYF,TGTGCCAGCAGCGAGGGACAGGGGATGGTCTTTCGAGAGACCCAGTACTTC
TRBJ2-5,TRBV2,14,.,.,CASSEGRGPETQYF,TGTGCCAGCAGTGAAGGGAGGGGGCCAGAGACCCAGTACTTC
TRBJ2-2,TRBV2,12,TRBD1,.,CASRTGSGELFF,TGTGCCAGCAGGACAGGGTCCGGGGAGCTGTTTTTT
TRBJ1-1,TRBV4-1,14,TRBD1,few,CASSQVGQGGEAFF,TGCGCCAGCAGCCAAGTGGGACAGGGGGGTGAAGCTTTCTTT
TRBJ2-5,TRBV7-7,15,TRBD1,few,CASSGQGGRQETQYF,TGTGCCAGCAGTGGCCAAGGGGGCAGACAAGAGACCCAGTACTTC
TRBJ1-2,TRBV7-9,16,.,.,CASSLEVGGRNYGYTF,TGTGCCAGCAGCTTAGAAGTGGGGGGCAGGAACTATGGCTACACCTTC
TRBJ2-3,TRBV7-2,17,TRBD2,many,CASSFYSSGHRTDTQYF,TGTGCCAGCAGCTTCTACTCTAGCGGGCACCGCACAGATACGCAGTATTTT
TRBJ1-2,TRBV2,13,.,.,CASSEESDYGYTF,TGTGCCAGCAGTGAAGAGTCGGACTATGGCTACACCTTC